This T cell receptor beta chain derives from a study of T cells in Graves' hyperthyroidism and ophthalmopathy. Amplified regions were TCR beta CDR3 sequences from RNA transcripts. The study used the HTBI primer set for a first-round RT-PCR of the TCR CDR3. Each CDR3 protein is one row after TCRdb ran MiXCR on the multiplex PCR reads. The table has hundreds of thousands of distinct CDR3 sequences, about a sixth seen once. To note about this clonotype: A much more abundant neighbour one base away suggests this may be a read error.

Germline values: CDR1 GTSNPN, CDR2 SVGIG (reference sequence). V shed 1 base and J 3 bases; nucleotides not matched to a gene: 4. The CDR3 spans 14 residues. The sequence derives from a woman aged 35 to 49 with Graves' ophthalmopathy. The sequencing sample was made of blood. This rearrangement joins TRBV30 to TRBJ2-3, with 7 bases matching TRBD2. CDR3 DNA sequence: TGTGCCTGGAGTGGGACTAGGGAGACAGATACGCAGTATTTT. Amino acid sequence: CAWSGTRETDTQYF.